This T cell receptor (beta chain) appears in the sequencing data of a study of T cells in tuberculosis. About the study: Samples predate treatment or fall within its first 7 days. Overall study findings and caveats: Classification accuracy was around 90% (AUROC 0.8 to 0.9) with the GMM-specific repertoire.

The time point denotes: new active TB diagnosis, blood taken before or within 7 days of starting treatment. Some clones are missing from TCRdb's copy, which holds only in-frame ones; the method was immunoSEQ multiplex PCR. Counted here are 30,000 to 40,000 clones, around 90% occurring once; the ten biggest clones make up less than 3%. This clone appeared a few times. What it binds is unknown. The receptor was isolated from an adult with tuberculosis. Material: PBMCs, obtained at tuberculosis diagnosis.

The CDR3 protein is CATSRDGNEQFF. The CDR3 DNA reads as TGTGCCACCAGCAGAGACGGCAATGAGCAGTTCTTC. The chain uses TRBV15 and TRBJ2-1; D gene uncertain. The V end lost 0 bases, the J end lost 6 bases, and 3 bases lay between the germline ends. The CDR3 totals 12 residues. Germline V gene sequence: CDR1 LNHNV, CDR2 YYDKDF (reference sequence).